A single TCR beta chain is shown here with its context. No antigen is known for it. It has no much larger one-base neighbor in the sample; base qualities were not kept. Unmatched junction bases come to 11, with V trimmed by 4 bases and J by 8 bases. The cysteine opens and the phenylalanine closes a CDR3 of 15 amino acids. This entry keeps only the CDR3 DNA: 45 bases, framed from base 1. CDR1 MNHEY and CDR2 SVGAGI were looked up in the germline V gene. This entry is derived from a study of cytomegalovirus exposure and HLA in healthy donors (dated by TCRdb to 2016 to 2017). Concerning the study at large: In an earlier analysis of about 560 of the donors, around 290 Gb of sequence data and approximately 120 million unique TCR beta sequences from roughly 190 million T cells were reported. Class I and class II HLA loci were covered by the typing at four-digit resolution. The study was designed to test whether signatures of past pathogen exposure could be identified by cataloging public T cell receptors. All discovery cohort repertoires had been generated using a single sequencing platform. To study patterns of TCR occurrence, a later analysis re-analyzed previously published TCR beta repertoires from 666 donors and added high-resolution HLA genotyping. The study combined high-throughput TCR immunosequencing, statistical association of individual TCRs with disease status, and machine learning to predict cytomegalovirus infection status. Typing coverage varied by locus: roughly 620-640 donors for A, B, C, DRB1 and DQB1; 522 for DQA1; over 600 for DPA1; approximately 470 for DPB1. On average, 235,054 unique TCR beta nucleotide sequences were sequenced per donor among 398 genotyped donors of the cohort, with roughly 19% of those sequences being non-productive. Using immunosequencing, the study profiled T cell repertoires from 640 or so subjects and related those repertoires to cytomegalovirus serostatus. Alongside the repertoire data, information on donor age, sex, ethnicity and CMV serostatus was compiled. In an earlier analysis of 587 of the donors, high-throughput TCR beta sequencing was used to judge whether each TCR beta V gene segment behaved as functional or pseudogenic. Because of strong linkage in the cohort, roughly five DR-DQ haplotypes were treated as single units for association and clustering. In the later analysis, no new phenotypic data were used to find candidate immune exposures; instead, reliance was placed on TCR beta sequences and their occurrence across donors. A later genetic analysis used genome-wide SNP genotypes for about three fifths of the 666 donors, treating that subset as a discovery cohort. In addition to the first cohort of approximately 650 subjects, a separate validation cohort of 120 different subjects was used. Among the approximately 400 genotyped donors, more than 70% belonged to the genetic ancestry cluster associated with self-reported Caucasian donors. Approximately 330 gigabases of sequencing data and around 80 million unique TCR sequences made up an early release that covered 500 to 700 HLA-typed donors.

Findings and caveats that apply to the study as a whole: In an earlier analysis of 587 of the donors, most TCR beta V segments appeared in productive rearrangements about 87% or about 30% of the time, broadly matching IMGT annotations. A later analysis reported that several top co-occurrence clusters appeared linked to parvovirus B19, influenza, CMV and Epstein-Barr virus. In a later analysis, TCR association rates were found to vary across HLA loci, with the most associated TCRs seen for DRB1 alleles and the fewest for HLA-C alleles. At a false discovery rate of 0.05, a later analysis linked around 15,000 TCR beta sequences to specific HLA alleles. Roughly uniform sequencing depth across donors was assumed in presence/absence analyses, although this assumption may not hold. In the study, around 160 TCR beta chains were listed as associated with cytomegalovirus. The 87-base-pair reads could not distinguish some IMGT-functional V segments, including TRBV6-2 and TRBV6-3, so those segments were excluded. Because some donors lacked HLA typing at each locus, the association tests relied only on the typed subset. A further reported finding was that TCR beta sequences accurately predicted the HLA-A and HLA-B alleles for most subjects in the first cohort. The earlier analysis of fewer than 750 of the donors excluded some 15 rarely observed V segments, including chromosome 9 orphons, because counts were too low. In vitro tests confirmed that a few of the cytomegalovirus-associated TCR beta chains recognize cytomegalovirus antigens. Linkage disequilibrium might explain the correlated functional status among segregating V segments, but an unknown experimental factor could not be ruled out. According to a later analysis, most CMV-associated TCR beta chains appeared to be HLA-restricted, and the HLA associations seemed to be driven largely by CMV exposure. Strong co-occurrence of HLA alleles, especially DR and DQ, made assigning TCR associations to individual alleles difficult. The authors suggested that the approach could potentially be generalized to other disease states and immunological phenotypes. While some public TCRs were present in many individuals, most TCR sequences turned up only very rarely across donors. The classifier was reported to diagnose cytomegalovirus status with high specificity and sensitivity in both the original cohort and the validation cohort. A later genetic analysis reported fewer N-insertions in productive TCRs among donors in an Asian-associated ancestry cluster than the roughly 700-donor mean. A cluster of highly shared sequence variants was judged likely to represent a technical artifact of the sequencing pipeline. In a later analysis, HLA-associated TCR beta chains were found to be more clonally expanded and to have lower generation probabilities than equally common non-associated chains. For the cohort, immune exposure information was limited to CMV serostatus. In this cohort, only TCR beta chains were sequenced, and detectable features were limited by the absence of alpha or paired-chain data. An association between a missense DCLRE1C variant and V-gene and J-gene trimming of TCR beta chains was found in a later genetic analysis and replicated in an independent cohort.

In total, more than 500 healthy bone marrow donors made up the cohort. At the time of sampling, every cohort member was nominally healthy, though immune exposures that went unrecorded were likely present. The donor was CMV seronegative and was included in the group of about 400 seronegative cohort members. A peripheral blood sample was collected from each donor, and TCR beta sequencing was performed on peripheral blood mononuclear cells. Genomic DNA was extracted from the blood cell samples with the Qiagen DNeasy Blood Extraction Kit. The receptor library was made with the immunoSEQ multiplex PCR assay. The multiplex PCR relied on a mix of 60 forward primers for TCR Vbeta segments and 13 reverse primers for TCR Jbeta segments. A multiplex PCR assay on genomic DNA amplified the CDR3 region of rearranged TCR beta genes. The amplified TCR beta libraries were sequenced on the Illumina HiSeq System as 87-base-pair reads. In the paper's pipeline: Across the 700 or so repertoires, a later analysis counted about 81 million unique TCR beta chains, roughly 11 million of which were shared by at least two donors. A nearest-neighbor algorithm error-corrected the raw reads and collapsed the reads into unique sequences, merging closely related sequences to remove PCR and sequencing errors. Alignment of CDR3 sequences to IMGT reference sequences was used to assign V, D and J gene segments. Each retained sequence needed at least a six-nucleotide match to both a V gene segment and a J gene segment. A rearrangement counted as productive if the CDR3 had no stop codons and remained in frame with V and J, and every other rearrangement counted as non-productive. Following IMGT convention, CDR3 was defined as the stretch from the second conserved V-encoded cysteine to the conserved J-encoded phenylalanine. Sequences without an unambiguous match to a single V gene segment were excluded from the earlier analysis of about 600 of the donors. In an earlier analysis of around 600 of the donors, V segments were called functional above 56.7% productive rearrangements and were called segregating when the between-donor standard deviation exceeded 5%. To diagnose cytomegalovirus status from the catalog of TCR beta chain sequences, a statistical classification framework was built. In a later analysis, TCR nucleotide sequences were compared against IMGT/GENE-DB human TR gene sequences so that V and J genes could be assigned. In a later analysis, CDR3 sequences and most-parsimonious VDJ recombination scenarios were assigned using the TCRdist pipeline. A later analysis defined each TCR beta chain by its CDR3 amino acid sequence plus V-gene family, and excluded reads lacking a unique V-gene family. A later analysis removed several hundred highly shared, low-generation-probability nucleotide sequences to deal with suspected cross-contamination and a sequencing artifact. A later analysis calculated a clonal expansion index for each public chain from normalized within-repertoire ranks of inferred template counts. Generation probabilities in a later analysis came from a VDJ recombination model fitted to out-of-frame rearrangements, and those results were checked against IGoR. A later analysis scored TCR-TCR, TCR-HLA and TCR-CMV co-occurrence with hypergeometric tests, applying a repertoire-size bias correction to TCR pairs. A later analysis estimated false discovery rates by permuting HLA or CMV assignments 20 times. In a later analysis, co-occurring TCRs were grouped with DBSCAN, and TCRdist sequence similarity was added when clustering was performed within HLA-allele-positive subsets. Repertoires with fewer than 30,000 or more than 120,000 public chains were left out of co-occurrence clustering, as were four to six repertoires with anomalous nucleotide sharing. TCRdb stores this immuneACCESS table with in-frame sequences only. Part of the clones is absent; in the studies checked, under half of the shortfall reflects unresolved V genes, and no reason is known for the rest. V, J and clone size are those of that table, while D and trimming were read from the DNA. In all, the sample holds about 160,000 clones, and around 73% of those were seen once. The ten most abundant clones make up 1.1% to 1.5% of the sample.

Sequenced: PBMCs. The chain uses TRBV6-5 and TRBJ1-2, with TRBD1 identical over 9 junction bases. This TCR came from a male donor in good health and CMV-seronegative. CDR3 protein: CASSSAVQGARGYTF. The nucleotide sequence is TGTGCCAGCAGTTCGGCGGTACAGGGGGCGCGGGGCTACACCTTC.